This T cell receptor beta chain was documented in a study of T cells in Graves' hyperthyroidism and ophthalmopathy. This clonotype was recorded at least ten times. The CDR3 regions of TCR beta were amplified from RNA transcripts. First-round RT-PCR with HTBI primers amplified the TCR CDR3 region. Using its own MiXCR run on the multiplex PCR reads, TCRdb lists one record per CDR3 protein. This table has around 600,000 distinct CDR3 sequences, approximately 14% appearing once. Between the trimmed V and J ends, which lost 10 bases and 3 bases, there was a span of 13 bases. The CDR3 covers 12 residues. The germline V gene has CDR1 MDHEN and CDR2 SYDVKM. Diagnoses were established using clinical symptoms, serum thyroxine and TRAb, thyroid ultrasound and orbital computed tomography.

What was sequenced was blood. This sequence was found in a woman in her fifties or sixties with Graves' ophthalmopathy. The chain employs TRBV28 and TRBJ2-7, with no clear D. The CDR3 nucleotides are TGTGCCACCACGGGCGCCCGCTACGAGCAGTACTTC. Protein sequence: CATTGARYEQYF.